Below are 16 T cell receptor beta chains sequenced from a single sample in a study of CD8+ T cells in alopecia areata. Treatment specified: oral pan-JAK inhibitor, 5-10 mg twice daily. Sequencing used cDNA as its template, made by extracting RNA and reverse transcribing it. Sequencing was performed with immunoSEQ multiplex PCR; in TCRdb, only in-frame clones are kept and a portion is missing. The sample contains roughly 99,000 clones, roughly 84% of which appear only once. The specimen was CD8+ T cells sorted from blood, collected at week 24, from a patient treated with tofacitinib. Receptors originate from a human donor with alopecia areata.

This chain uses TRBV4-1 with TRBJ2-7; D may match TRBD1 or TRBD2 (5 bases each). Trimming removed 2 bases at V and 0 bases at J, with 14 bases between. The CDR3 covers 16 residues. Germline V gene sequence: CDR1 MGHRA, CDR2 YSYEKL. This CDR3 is CASSQFGTDYSYEQYF. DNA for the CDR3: TGCGCCAGCAGCCAATTCGGGACCGACTACTCCTACGAGCAGTACTTC.

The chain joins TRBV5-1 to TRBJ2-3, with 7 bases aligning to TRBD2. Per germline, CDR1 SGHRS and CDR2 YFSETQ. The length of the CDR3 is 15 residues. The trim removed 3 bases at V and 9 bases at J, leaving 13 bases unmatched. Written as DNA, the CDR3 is TGCGCCAGCAGCTCGGGAGGACTAGGGGACGTCACGCAGTATTTT. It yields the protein CASSSGGLGDVTQYF.

CDR3 loop: CATNTLAGGVRDEQFF. The CDR3 nucleotides read TGTGCCACCAATACCCTGGCGGGAGGGGTTCGTGATGAGCAGTTCTTC. The rearrangement links TRBV15 to TRBJ2-1; 9 nucleotides align to TRBD2. The CDR3 loop spans 16 amino acids. Germline V gene sequence: CDR1 LNHNV, CDR2 YYDKDF (reference sequence). The V segment lost 7 bases and the J segment 8 bases; nucleotides outside the gene matches: 15.

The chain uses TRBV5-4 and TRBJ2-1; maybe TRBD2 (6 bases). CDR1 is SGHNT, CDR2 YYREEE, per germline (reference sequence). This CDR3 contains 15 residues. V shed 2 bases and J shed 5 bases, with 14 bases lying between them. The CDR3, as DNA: TGTGCCAGCAGCTTCGTGGCGGGGAGACACAATGAGCAGTTCTTC. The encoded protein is CASSFVAGRHNEQFF.

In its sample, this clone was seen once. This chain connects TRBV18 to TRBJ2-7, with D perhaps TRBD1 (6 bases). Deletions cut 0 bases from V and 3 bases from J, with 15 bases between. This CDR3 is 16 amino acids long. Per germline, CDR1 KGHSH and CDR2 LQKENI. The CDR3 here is CASSPPDRDPFYEQYF. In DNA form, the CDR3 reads TGTGCCAGCTCACCACCGGACAGAGACCCTTTCTACGAGCAGTACTTC.

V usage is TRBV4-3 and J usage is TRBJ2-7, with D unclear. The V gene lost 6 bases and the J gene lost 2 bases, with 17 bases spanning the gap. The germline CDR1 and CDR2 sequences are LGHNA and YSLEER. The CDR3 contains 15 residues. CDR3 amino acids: CASSRSHYLAYEQYF. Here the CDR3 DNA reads TGCGCCAGCAGTCGGTCCCACTATCTCGCCTACGAGCAGTACTTC.

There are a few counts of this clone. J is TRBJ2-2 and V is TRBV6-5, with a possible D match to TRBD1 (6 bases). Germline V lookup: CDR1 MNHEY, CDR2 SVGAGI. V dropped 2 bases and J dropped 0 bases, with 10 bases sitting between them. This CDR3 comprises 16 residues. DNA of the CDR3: TGTGCCAGCAGTTACGACAGGATTCCGAACACCGGGGAGCTGTTTTTT. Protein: CASSYDRIPNTGELFF.

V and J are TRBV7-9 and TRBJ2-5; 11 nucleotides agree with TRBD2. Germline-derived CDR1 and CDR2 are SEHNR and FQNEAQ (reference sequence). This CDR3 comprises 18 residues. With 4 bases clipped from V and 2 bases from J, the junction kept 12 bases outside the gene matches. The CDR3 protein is CASSSWGLAEQTQETQYF. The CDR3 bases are TGTGCCAGCAGCTCATGGGGACTAGCGGAACAGACTCAAGAGACCCAGTACTTC.

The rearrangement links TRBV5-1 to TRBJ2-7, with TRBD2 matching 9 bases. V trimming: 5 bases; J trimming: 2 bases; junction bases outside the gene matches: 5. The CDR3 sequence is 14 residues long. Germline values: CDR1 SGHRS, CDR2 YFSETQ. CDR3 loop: CASRPAGGTYEQYF. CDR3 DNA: TGCGCCAGCAGACCCGCGGGGGGGACCTACGAGCAGTACTTC.

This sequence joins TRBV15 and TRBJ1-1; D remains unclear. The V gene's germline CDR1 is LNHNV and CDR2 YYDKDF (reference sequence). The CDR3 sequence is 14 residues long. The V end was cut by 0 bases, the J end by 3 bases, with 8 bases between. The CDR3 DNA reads TGTGCCACCAGCAGAGATCTGTCGGACACTGAAGCTTTCTTT. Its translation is CATSRDLSDTEAFF.

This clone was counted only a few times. CDR3 in amino acids: CASSEGLASSYNEQFF. The CDR3 nucleotides are TGTGCCAGCAGCGAAGGACTAGCGAGCTCCTACAATGAGCAGTTCTTC. The chain uses TRBV4-2 and TRBJ2-1; 9 bases align to TRBD2. The CDR3 is 16 residues long. With 5 bases clipped from V and 0 bases from J, the junction kept 5 bases outside the gene matches. CDR1 and CDR2 (germline): LGHNA, YNFKEQ.

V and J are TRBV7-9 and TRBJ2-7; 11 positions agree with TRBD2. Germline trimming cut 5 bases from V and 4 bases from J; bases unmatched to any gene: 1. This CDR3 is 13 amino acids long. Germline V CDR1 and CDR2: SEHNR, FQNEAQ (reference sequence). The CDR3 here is CASSGTSGYEQYF. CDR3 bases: TGTGCCAGCAGCGGGACTAGCGGTTACGAGCAGTACTTC.

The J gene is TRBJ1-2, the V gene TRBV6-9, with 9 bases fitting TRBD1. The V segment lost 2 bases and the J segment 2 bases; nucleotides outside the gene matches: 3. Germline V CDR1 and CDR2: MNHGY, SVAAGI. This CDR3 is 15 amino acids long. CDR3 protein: CASSYLGTGNYGYTF. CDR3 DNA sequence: TGTGCCAGCAGTTATCTTGGGACAGGGAACTATGGCTACACCTTC.

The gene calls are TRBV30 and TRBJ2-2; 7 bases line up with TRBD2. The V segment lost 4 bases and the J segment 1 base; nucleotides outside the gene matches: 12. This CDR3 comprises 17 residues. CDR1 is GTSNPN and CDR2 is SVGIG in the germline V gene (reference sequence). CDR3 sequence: CAWNGLADWGNTGELFF. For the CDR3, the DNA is TGTGCCTGGAATGGGCTAGCGGACTGGGGGAACACCGGGGAGCTGTTTTTT.

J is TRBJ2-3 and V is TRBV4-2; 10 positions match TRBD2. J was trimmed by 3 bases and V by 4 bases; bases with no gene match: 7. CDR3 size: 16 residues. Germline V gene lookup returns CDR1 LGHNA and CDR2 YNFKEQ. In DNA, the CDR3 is TGTGCCAGCAGCCTCCGAGCGGGGGGGCGTACAGATACGCAGTATTTT. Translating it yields CASSLRAGGRTDTQYF.

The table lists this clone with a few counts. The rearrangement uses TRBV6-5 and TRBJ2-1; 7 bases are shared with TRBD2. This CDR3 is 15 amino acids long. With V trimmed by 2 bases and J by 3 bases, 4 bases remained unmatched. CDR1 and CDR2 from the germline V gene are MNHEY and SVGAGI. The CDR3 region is CASSYGGEIYNEQFF. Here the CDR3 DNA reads TGTGCCAGCAGTTACGGGGGGGAGATCTACAATGAGCAGTTCTTC.